This is a list of T cell receptor beta chains from one sample in a study of blood T cell repertoires in COVID-19. Produced via immunoSEQ multiplex PCR; TCRdb's table is partial and in-frame only. The sample records 200,000 to 250,000 clones, around 90% being singletons. The specimen was PBMCs or T cells enriched from blood (not recorded which). These receptors all come from a young man who had been exposed to COVID-19. Both conserved end residues are part of each CDR3. The order of the fields is V gene, J gene, D gene, clone size, CDR3 DNA, CDR3 protein. The D gene is left open where the match is weak. Only some rows state a clone size, as once, few, many or a class for expanded clones.

TRBV5-1	TRBJ2-1	NA	NA	TGCGCCAGCAGCTTGGGTACTCTCAATGAGCAGTTCTTC	CASSLGTLNEQFF
TRBV19	TRBJ2-7	NA	NA	TGTGCCACTTCGAACAGGGTCTACTCCTACGAGCAGTACTTC	CATSNRVYSYEQYF
TRBV10-3	TRBJ2-7	TRBD2	NA	TGTGCCACCGGGACTACCTCCTACGAGCAGTACTTC	CATGTTSYEQYF
TRBV14	TRBJ2-2	TRBD2	NA	TGTGCCAGCAGCCTGAGTCTAGCGGGGGGACCAAACACCGGGGAGCTGTTTTTT	CASSLSLAGGPNTGELFF
TRBV5-1	TRBJ1-2	NA	NA	TGCGCCAGCAGCTTGGACCTGACTAGGGGTGGTGGCTACACCTTC	CASSLDLTRGGGYTF
TRBV7-2	TRBJ1-3	NA	NA	TGTGCCAGCGGTACAGGCCCCTCTGGAAACACCATATATTTT	CASGTGPSGNTIYF
TRBV12-5	TRBJ2-3	TRBD1	NA	TGTGCTAGTGGTTTGCCCCCCACCGGGACAGGGTTTCTCACAGATACGCAGTATTTT	CASGLPPTGTGFLTDTQYF
TRBV4-1	TRBJ2-5	NA	NA	TGCGCCAGCAGCCAATCGATGGACGGGGGGCGGGAGACCCAGTACTTC	CASSQSMDGGRETQYF
TRBV7-9	TRBJ1-4	TRBD1	NA	TGTGCCAGCAGCTGGGACAGAGTAAATGAAAAACTGTTTTTT	CASSWDRVNEKLFF
TRBV7-2	TRBJ2-3	TRBD2	NA	TGTGCCAGCAGCCCCTCGGGAGGACTAGCGGAATATACGCAGTATTTT	CASSPSGGLAEYTQYF
TRBV2	TRBJ2-2	NA	NA	TGTGCCAGCAGACTACAGGGTAATAATCATGGCGGGGAGCTGTTTTTT	CASRLQGNNHGGELFF
TRBV5-1	TRBJ1-1	TRBD1	NA	TGCGCCAGCAAAGTGGGGACAGGGGCCCGACCATTGGACACTGAAGCTTTCTTT	CASKVGTGARPLDTEAFF
TRBV20-1	TRBJ2-7	NA	NA	TGCAGTGCTAGTTACAGGGCCCGCGACGAGCAGTACTTC	CSASYRARDEQYF
TRBV6-5	TRBJ1-1	NA	NA	TGTGCCAGCCTCCTTACGGCGGCGCAAAGGGGGGCTTTCTTT	CASLLTAAQRGAFF
TRBV27	TRBJ1-4	NA	NA	TGTGCCAGCAGTTTCCTCGACAGAACAAATGAAAAACTGTTTTTT	CASSFLDRTNEKLFF
TRBV25-1	TRBJ2-1	NA	NA	TGTGCCAGCAGTGAATTGGGGCGGTCAGATGAGCAGTTCTTC	CASSELGRSDEQFF
TRBV6-5	TRBJ2-1	TRBD1	NA	TGTGCCAGCAGGGACAGGGGGCGACACAATGAGCAGTTCTTC	CASRDRGRHNEQFF
TRBV9	TRBJ1-2	NA	NA	TGTGCCAGCAGCGTAGCGGGGGAGTTAGGTGGCTACACCTTC	CASSVAGELGGYTF
TRBV7-6	TRBJ2-7	NA	NA	TGTGCCAGCAGCTTAGGAATAGGAGGGCCGAGCTCCTACGAGCAGTACTTC	CASSLGIGGPSSYEQYF
TRBV6-5	TRBJ1-1	TRBD1	NA	TGTGCCAGCAGCGTGACAGGGTTGAGTACTGAAGCTTTCTTT	CASSVTGLSTEAFF
TRBV6-5	TRBJ1-1	NA	once	TGTGCCAGCAGGATGGTGACGGGAAACACTGAAGCTTTCTTT	CASRMVTGNTEAFF
TRBV27	TRBJ1-2	NA	NA	TGTGCCAGCAGTTTCCGCAGGGACTATGGCTACACCTTC	CASSFRRDYGYTF
TRBV19	TRBJ1-4	NA	NA	TGTGCCAGTAGTACGCAGTCAACTAATGAAAAACTGTTTTTT	CASSTQSTNEKLFF
TRBV14	TRBJ2-2	NA	NA	TGTGCCAGCAGCCAAGATAATCCGGGGGTCTTGACCGGGGAGCTGTTTTTT	CASSQDNPGVLTGELFF